The 5 T cell receptor beta chains given below trace back to one sample, sequenced in a study of blood T cell repertoires in COVID-19. Assay: immunoSEQ multiplex PCR; the TCRdb copy retains only in-frame clones and omits some. The sample holds approximately 460,000 clones, 89% seen once. Specimen: peripheral blood. These receptors were collected from a man aged 18 to 30 with COVID-19, enrolled during active disease.

The chain is built from TRBV4-2 and TRBJ2-1; the D gene is possibly TRBD1 (5 bases). The CDR3 is 12 residues long. V dropped 1 base and J dropped 14 bases, with 12 bases sitting between them. Germline-derived CDR1 and CDR2 are LGHNA and YNFKEQ. CDR3 loop: CASSQGGVQEFF. Here the CDR3 DNA reads TGTGCCAGCAGCCAAGGGGGCGTACAGGAGTTCTTC.

The table lists this clone with a few counts. The V and J genes are TRBV4-1 and TRBJ2-7; 14 positions agree with TRBD2. The V gene end was trimmed by 4 bases and the J gene end by 4 bases; junction bases not matched to a gene: 6. Germline values: CDR1 MGHRA, CDR2 YSYEKL. The length of the CDR3 is 16 residues. The DNA for the CDR3 is TGCGCCAGCAGCCGCGAGACTAGCGGGAGGGCTTACGAGCAGTACTTC. Amino acids: CASSRETSGRAYEQYF.

The chain couples TRBV29-1 to TRBJ1-2; 7 bases are a match to TRBD1. V gave up 6 bases and J gave up 4 bases; unmatched junction bases: 8. The CDR3 contains 13 residues. Germline V gives CDR1 SQVTM, CDR2 ANQGSEA. CDR3 sequence reads: CSVGDSPGYGYTF. The CDR3 coding sequence is TGCAGCGTAGGGGACAGCCCAGGCTATGGCTACACCTTC.

This clone was seen only a few times. The chain joins TRBV19 to TRBJ2-5, with 9 bases that match TRBD1. V lost 6 bases to trimming and J lost 0 bases; unmatched junction nucleotides: 5. Germline-derived CDR1 and CDR2 are LNHDA and SQIVND (reference sequence). CDR3 length: 15 residues. The CDR3 DNA is TGTGCCAGTAGGGGGACAGGGCTGTACCAAGAGACCCAGTACTTC. Its translation: CASRGTGLYQETQYF.

V gene TRBV21-1 combines with J gene TRBJ2-7; the D call TRBD2 from the table was never checked on the DNA. TRBV21-1 is given as a pseudogene. The CDR3 length is 14 residues. The chain's CDR3 is CASSRSSQFREQYF. CDR3 in DNA: TGTGCCAGCAGCCGCTCTAGCCAGTTCAGGGAGCAGTACTTC.